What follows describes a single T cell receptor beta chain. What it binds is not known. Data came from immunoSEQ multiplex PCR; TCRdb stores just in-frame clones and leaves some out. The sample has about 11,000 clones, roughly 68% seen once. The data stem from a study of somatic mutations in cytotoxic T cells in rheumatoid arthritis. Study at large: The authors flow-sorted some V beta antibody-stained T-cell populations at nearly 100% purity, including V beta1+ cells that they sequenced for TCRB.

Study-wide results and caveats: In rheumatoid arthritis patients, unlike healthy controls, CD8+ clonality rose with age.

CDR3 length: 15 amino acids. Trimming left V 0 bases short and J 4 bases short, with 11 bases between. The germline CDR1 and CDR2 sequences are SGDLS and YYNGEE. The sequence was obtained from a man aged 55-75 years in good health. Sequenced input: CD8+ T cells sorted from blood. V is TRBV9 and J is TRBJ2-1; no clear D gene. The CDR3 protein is CASSVETGDYNEQFF. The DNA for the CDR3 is TGTGCCAGCAGCGTAGAAACTGGGGATTACAATGAGCAGTTCTTC.